The rows below give T cell receptor beta chains drawn from one sample of a study of multiple sclerosis patients with progressive multifocal leukoencephalopathy. Profiled with immunoSEQ multiplex PCR; TCRdb holds only in-frame clones, not every one. This table holds more than 30,000 clones, approximately 88% found once. The sample in question was PBMCs, obtained from a patient treated with natalizumab. The source of these receptors is a woman between 40 and 55 years old with progressive multifocal leukoencephalopathy. CDR3s include the opening cysteine and the closing phenylalanine or tryptophan. D genes are given only for firm matches. Not every row has a clone size; where given, it reads once, few, many or a size class.

J | V | D | size | CDR3 | DNA
TRBJ1-1 | TRBV11-3 | NA | NA | CASSTQSEAFF | TGTGCCAGCAGCACACAAAGTGAAGCTTTCTTT
TRBJ2-3 | TRBV19 | TRBD2 | NA | CASSPRRLAGGTDTQYF | TGTGCCAGTAGCCCAAGGCGACTAGCGGGGGGCACAGATACGCAGTATTTT
TRBJ1-6 | TRBV30 | TRBD1 | once | CAWRQYLQGADSPLHF | TGTGCCTGGAGACAATATTTACAGGGGGCGGATTCACCCCTCCACTTT
TRBJ2-7 | TRBV5-1 | NA | NA | CASSLAYGHSNEQYF | TGCGCCAGCAGCTTGGCCTACGGACACTCCAACGAGCAGTACTTC
TRBJ2-7 | TRBV10-2 | NA | NA | CASSEGAQFTTYEQYF | TGCGCCAGCAGTGAGGGGGCACAGTTTACCACCTACGAGCAGTACTTC
TRBJ2-7 | TRBV4-1 | NA | NA | CASSGAYSYEQYF | TGCGCCAGCAGCGGGGCGTACTCCTACGAGCAGTACTTC
TRBJ1-5 | TRBV4-3 | TRBD1 | once | CASSQDHRGRQPQHF | TGCGCCAGCAGCCAAGATCACAGGGGGAGGCAGCCCCAGCATTTT
TRBJ1-6 | TRBV18 | NA | NA | CASSPFTGDNSPLHF | TGTGCCAGCTCACCATTTACAGGCGATAATTCACCCCTCCACTTT
TRBJ1-1 | TRBV10-3 | NA | NA | CAISLGRENTEAFF | TGTGCCATCTCTTTAGGCAGGGAAAATACTGAAGCTTTCTTT
TRBJ1-2 | TRBV2 | NA | NA | CASSEVWWGFNYGYTF | TGTGCCAGCAGTGAAGTTTGGTGGGGGTTTAACTATGGCTACACCTTC
TRBJ2-3 | TRBV18 | NA | NA | CASSLQGATQYF | TGTGCCAGCTCACTCCAGGGAGCTACGCAGTATTTT
TRBJ2-5 | TRBV29-1 | NA | NA | CSVTGFEETQYF | TGCAGCGTGACAGGTTTCGAGGAGACCCAGTACTTC
TRBJ2-5 | TRBV11-2 | TRBD2 | NA | CASSPGGVPYF | TGTGCCAGCAGCCCGGGAGGGGTTCCGTACTTC
TRBJ2-7 | TRBV11-2 | NA | NA | CASSLAPTGYEQYF | TGTGCCAGCAGCTTAGCTCCCACAGGCTACGAGCAGTACTTC
TRBJ2-7 | TRBV29-1 | NA | NA | CSVELGYEQYF | TGCAGCGTTGAATTGGGTTACGAGCAGTACTTC
TRBJ2-7 | TRBV28 | TRBD1 | NA | CASSPEGQGNYEQYF | TGTGCCAGCAGTCCAGAGGGACAGGGGAACTACGAGCAGTACTTC
TRBJ2-7 | TRBV30 | TRBD2 | NA | CAWSVGLGGSEYF | TGTGCCTGGAGTGTAGGACTAGGAGGTTCGGAGTACTTC
TRBJ2-1 | TRBV27 | TRBD1 | NA | CASSPSMGSRGPLNEQFF | TGTGCCAGCAGTCCATCGATGGGGTCTAGGGGGCCCCTCAATGAGCAGTTCTTC
TRBJ1-6 | TRBV19 | TRBD1 | NA | CASTDRDVNNSPLHF | TGTGCCAGCACTGACAGGGATGTAAATAATTCACCCCTCCACTTT
TRBJ2-7 | TRBV9 | NA | NA | CASSPGMGGEAYEQYF | TGTGCCAGCAGCCCGGGCATGGGCGGAGAAGCCTACGAGCAGTACTTC
TRBJ2-7 | TRBV6-5 | TRBD1 | NA | CASSYLQGAGGEQYF | TGTGCCAGCAGTTACTTGCAGGGGGCAGGGGGCGAGCAGTACTTC
TRBJ2-7 | TRBV5-1 | NA | NA | CASSAGSSYEQYF | TGCGCCAGCTCTGCGGGAAGCTCCTACGAGCAGTACTTC